The text below deals with one T cell receptor (beta chain). Its specificity is not known. This sample is part of a study of CD8+CD57+ T cells in acquired aplastic anemia. General observations from the study: Patients had around 28 CD8+ CDR3 sequences in common with controls (the shared set). Patients showed no significant difference from controls in CD8+ Simpson's diversity.

Profiling that covered TCR beta VDJ and CDR3 relied on genomic DNA as its template. TCRdb used MiXCR to reprocess the reads, holding one entry per CDR3 protein. The table shows tens of thousands of distinct CDR3 sequences, with under 50% occurring only once. The CDR3 covers 15 residues. Germline V lookup: CDR1 LNHNV, CDR2 YYDKDF (reference sequence). V lost 4 bases to trimming and J lost 8 bases; unmatched junction nucleotides: 9. The source material was sorted CD4+, CD8+, or CD8+CD57+ T cells (not recorded which) from PBMCs. The rearrangement uses TRBV15 and TRBJ2-1; 9 nucleotides agree with TRBD1. This TCR derives from a human donor in good health, serving as a control. Here the CDR3 reads CATSIGGQGWHEQFF. In DNA, the CDR3 is TGTGCCACCAGCATAGGGGGACAGGGTTGGCATGAGCAGTTCTTC.